This is a list of T cell receptor beta chains from one sample in a study of cytomegalovirus exposure and HLA in healthy donors. TCRdb's copy holds only in-frame clones and misses some; the assay was immunoSEQ multiplex PCR. The sample includes roughly 100,000 clones, 76% of them seen just once. The sample consisted of PBMCs. The source is a man between 35 and 55 years old in good health and CMV-seropositive. Both conserved end residues are part of each CDR3. D genes are given only for firm matches. Where a row states a size, it is once, few, many or the class of an expanded clone; other rows omit it.

>NA|TRBV27|NA|TRBJ2-3
TGTGCCAGCAGACCCTCAGGGCGGGATACGCAGTATTTT
CASRPSGRDTQYF
>TRBD1|TRBV29-1|once|TRBJ1-2
TGCAGCACCCGGGACAGGGGGCGCTCTTTCTATGGCTACACCTTC
CSTRDRGRSFYGYTF
>NA|TRBV4-2|NA|TRBJ1-1
TGTGCCAGCAGCCAACATGGGGGCAGGGGCACTGAAGCTTTCTTT
CASSQHGGRGTEAFF
>NA|TRBV4-3|NA|TRBJ2-7
TGCGCCAGCAGCCGCGCAACAGGGCTTCTCTCCTACGAGCAGTACTTC
CASSRATGLLSYEQYF
>TRBD2|TRBV5-1|once|TRBJ2-1
TGCGCCAGCAGCTTGGCTAGCGGGACCTACAATGAGCAGTTCTTC
CASSLASGTYNEQFF
>NA|TRBV5-5|NA|TRBJ2-2
TGTGCCAGCAGCTTGGGACAGTACACCGGGGAGCTGTTTTTT
CASSLGQYTGELFF
>NA|TRBV7-2|NA|TRBJ1-1
TGTGCCAGCAGCTTCGGTAGCGGGAACACTGAAGCTTTCTTT
CASSFGSGNTEAFF
>NA|TRBV19|NA|TRBJ2-5
TGTGCCAGTAGTACTTACCGGGACAAAAAAGAGACCCAGTACTTC
CASSTYRDKKETQYF
>TRBD2|TRBV2|NA|TRBJ2-3
TGTGCCAGCAGCGGGAGGGCCCGAGATACGCAGTATTTT
CASSGRARDTQYF
>NA|TRBV6-5|NA|TRBJ2-7
TGTGCCAGCACCAATGGGGGGTCCGACTACGAGCAGTACTTC
CASTNGGSDYEQYF
>TRBD1|TRBV7-3|NA|TRBJ2-1
TGTGCCAGCAGCTTAAGGGACAGGGGGAGAGGCGATGAGCAGTTCTTC
CASSLRDRGRGDEQFF
>TRBD2|TRBV5-1|few|TRBJ2-7
TGCGCCAGCAGCTTGGGCGGGGGACTCTACGAGCAGTACTTC
CASSLGGGLYEQYF
>TRBD1|TRBV7-9|few|TRBJ2-7
TGTGCCAGCAGCTCCCGGACAGGGTGGGAGCAGTACTTC
CASSSRTGWEQYF
>NA|TRBV5-5|NA|TRBJ2-5
TGTGCCAGCAGCTTGGCAGGGGATGAGACCCAGTACTTC
CASSLAGDETQYF
>NA|TRBV19|NA|TRBJ2-7
TGTGCCAGTAGTGCTCCGGGACTCAAGCTGGCCTACGAGCAGTACTTC
CASSAPGLKLAYEQYF
>NA|TRBV7-2|once|TRBJ1-6
TGTGCCAGCAGCTTAGACCGTGGAGGCAATTCACCCCTCCACTTT
CASSLDRGGNSPLHF
>NA|TRBV1|NA|TRBJ2-7
TGCACCAGCCCGCAGCGGGGGGAATCCTACGAGCAGTACTTC
CTSPQRGESYEQYF
>NA|TRBV5-8|few|TRBJ1-1
TGTGCCAGCAGCTTCAGGGGCATCAGGGACACTGAAGCTTTCTTT
CASSFRGIRDTEAFF
>NA|TRBV7-6|NA|TRBJ2-5
TGTGCCAGCAGCTTAGCGGAGACTAGGCGGGAGACCCAGTACTTC
CASSLAETRRETQYF
>NA|TRBV7-9|NA|TRBJ1-2
TGTGCCAGCAGCTTATCGTGGTCTGGACAGCGAAACGTTCACTATGGCTACACCTTC
CASSLSWSGQRNVHYGYTF
>NA|TRBV18|few|TRBJ2-7
TGTGCCAGCTCACCCGGCGGCAGGGTAAACGAGCAGTACTTC
CASSPGGRVNEQYF
>TRBD2|TRBV28|NA|TRBJ2-3
TGTGCCAGCAGTTTAGCGGGAGCCCCCACAGATACGCAGTATTTT
CASSLAGAPTDTQYF
>TRBD1|TRBV7-9|NA|TRBJ2-7
TGTGCCAGCAGCTCGATAGGGACAGGGACCTACGAGCAGTACTTC
CASSSIGTGTYEQYF
>NA|TRBV5-8|once|TRBJ1-1
TGTGCCAGCGTTTACTGGGGAGAGGGGGAGGAAGCTTTCTTT
CASVYWGEGEEAFF
>TRBD1|TRBV9|NA|TRBJ2-7
TGTGCCAGCAGCGTAAACAGGGGGCCTTACGAGCAGTACTTC
CASSVNRGPYEQYF
>NA|TRBV2|NA|TRBJ2-1
TGTGCCAGCAGTGCTAGACTAGGAGGCTACAATGAGCAGTTCTTC
CASSARLGGYNEQFF
>NA|TRBV5-6|NA|TRBJ1-2
TGTGCCAGCAGCTTACTAGGGACTAACTATGGCTACACCTTC
CASSLLGTNYGYTF
>TRBD1|TRBV28|NA|TRBJ2-7
TGTGCCAGCAGACGCCCCGCGACAGGGGTCGAGCAGTACTTC
CASRRPATGVEQYF
>TRBD2|TRBV28|NA|TRBJ2-5
TGTGCCAGCAGTTCCCCGAGCGGGGGGGCGGCCCAGTACTTC
CASSSPSGGAAQYF
>TRBD2|TRBV6-4|NA|TRBJ2-2
TGTGCCCGCAAGCTACTAGCGTACACCGGGGAGCTGTTTTTT
CARKLLAYTGELFF
>NA|TRBV6-5|NA|TRBJ1-4
TGTGCCAGCAGTTACTCCCCAGGCGGGGATGAAAAACTGTTTTTT
CASSYSPGGDEKLFF
>NA|TRBV28|NA|TRBJ1-2
TGTGCCAGCAGTTTAGACAGTATTATTAAGGGCTACACCTTC
CASSLDSIIKGYTF
>NA|TRBV28|NA|TRBJ1-5
TGTGCCAGCAGTCTTAACAATCAGCCCCAGCATTTT
CASSLNNQPQHF
>NA|TRBV4-3|NA|TRBJ1-6
TGCGCCAGCAGCAACGGGCCAGCGGGGTTAGGATCACCCCTCCACTTT
CASSNGPAGLGSPLHF
>NA|TRBV28|NA|TRBJ2-5
TGTGCCACCACGGTGAACCCCAGGAAAGAGACCCAGTACTTC
CATTVNPRKETQYF
>NA|TRBV19|few|TRBJ1-2
TGTGCCAGTAGTATTAGTATGACAGCCTATGGCTACACCTTC
CASSISMTAYGYTF
>NA|TRBV7-2|NA|TRBJ2-4
TGTGCCAGCAGCTTAGTGGGGGCGCGTAACAAAAACATTCAGTACTTC
CASSLVGARNKNIQYF
>TRBD1|TRBV15|NA|TRBJ2-7
TGTGCCACCAGCTTACAGGGGTGGGACGAGCAGTACTTC
CATSLQGWDEQYF
>TRBD1|TRBV18|NA|TRBJ2-3
TGTGCCAGCTCACCCGGGCAGGGGGCAGATACGCAGTATTTT
CASSPGQGADTQYF
>TRBD1|TRBV7-9|NA|TRBJ2-7
TGTGCCAGCAGGAGGGACAGGGGCGAGCAGTACTTC
CASRRDRGEQYF
>NA|TRBV18|once|TRBJ2-7
TGTGCCAGCTCACCACCGTCTGTAGGGGCGTACGAGCAGTACTTC
CASSPPSVGAYEQYF
>TRBD2|TRBV19|NA|TRBJ2-3
TGTGCCAGTAGTTCCGTGACTAGCGGGGGGGCTGATACGCAGTATTTT
CASSSVTSGGADTQYF
>TRBD1|TRBV6-5|few|TRBJ1-2
TGTGCCAGCAAGCGACAGGGCCGAGGCTACACCTTC
CASKRQGRGYTF
>NA|TRBV9|NA|TRBJ2-7
TGTGCCAGCAGCCCACCATACCCCTACGCCTCCTACGAGCAGTACTTC
CASSPPYPYASYEQYF